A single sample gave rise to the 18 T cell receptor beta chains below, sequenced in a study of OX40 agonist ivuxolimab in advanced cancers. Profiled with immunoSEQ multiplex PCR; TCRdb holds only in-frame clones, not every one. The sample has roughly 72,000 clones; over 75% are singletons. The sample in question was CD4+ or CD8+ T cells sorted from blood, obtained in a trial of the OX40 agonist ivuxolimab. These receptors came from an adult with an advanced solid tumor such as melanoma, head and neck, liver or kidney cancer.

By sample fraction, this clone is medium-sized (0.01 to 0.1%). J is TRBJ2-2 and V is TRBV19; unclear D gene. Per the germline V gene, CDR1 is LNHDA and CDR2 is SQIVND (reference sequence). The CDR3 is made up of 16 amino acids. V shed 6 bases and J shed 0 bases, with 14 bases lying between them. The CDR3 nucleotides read TGTGCCAGTAGCCTTCCATTTTCGACGAACACCGGGGAGCTGTTTTTT. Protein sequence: CASSLPFSTNTGELFF.

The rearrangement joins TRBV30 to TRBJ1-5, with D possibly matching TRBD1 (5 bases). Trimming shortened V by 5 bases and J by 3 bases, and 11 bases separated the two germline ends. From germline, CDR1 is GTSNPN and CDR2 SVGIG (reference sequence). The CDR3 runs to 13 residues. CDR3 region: CAWSTEYNQPQHF. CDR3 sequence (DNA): TGTGCCTGGTCGACAGAGTACAATCAGCCCCAGCATTTT. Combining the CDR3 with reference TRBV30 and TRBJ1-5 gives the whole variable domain SQTIHQWPATLVQPVGSPLSLECTVEGTSNPNLYWYRQAAGRGLQLLFYSVGIGQISSEVPQNLSASRPQDRQFILSSKKLLLSDSGFYLCAWSTEYNQPQHFGDGTRLSIL.

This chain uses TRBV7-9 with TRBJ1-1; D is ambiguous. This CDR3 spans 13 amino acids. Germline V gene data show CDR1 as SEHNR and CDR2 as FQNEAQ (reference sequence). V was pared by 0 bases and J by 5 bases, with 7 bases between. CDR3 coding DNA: TGTGCCAGCAGCTTAGCAGAATCGACTGAAGCTTTCTTT. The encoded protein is CASSLAESTEAFF.

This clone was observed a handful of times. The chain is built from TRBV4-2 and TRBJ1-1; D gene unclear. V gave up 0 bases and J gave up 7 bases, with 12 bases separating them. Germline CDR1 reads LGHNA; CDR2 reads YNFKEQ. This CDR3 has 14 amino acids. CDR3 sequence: CASSQDLTDLEAFF. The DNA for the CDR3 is TGTGCCAGCAGCCAAGATTTGACCGACCTTGAAGCTTTCTTT.

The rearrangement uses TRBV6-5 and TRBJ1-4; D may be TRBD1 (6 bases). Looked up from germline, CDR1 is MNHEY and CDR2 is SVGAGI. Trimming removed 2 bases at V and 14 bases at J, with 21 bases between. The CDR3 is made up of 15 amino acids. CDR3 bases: TGTGCCAGCAGTTACCGGAGCAGGGGCTCCAAGCAGCTGTTTTTT. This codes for CASSYRSRGSKQLFF.

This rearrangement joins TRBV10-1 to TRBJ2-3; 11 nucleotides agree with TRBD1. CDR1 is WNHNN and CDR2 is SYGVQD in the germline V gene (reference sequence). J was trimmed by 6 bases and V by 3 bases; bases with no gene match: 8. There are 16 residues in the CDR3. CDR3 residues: CASSDSGQGAPDTQYF. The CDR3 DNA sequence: TGCGCCAGCAGTGACTCAGGACAGGGGGCGCCTGATACGCAGTATTTT.

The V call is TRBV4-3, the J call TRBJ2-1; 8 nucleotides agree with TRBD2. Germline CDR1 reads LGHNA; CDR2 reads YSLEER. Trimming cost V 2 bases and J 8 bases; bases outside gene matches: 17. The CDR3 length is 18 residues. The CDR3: CASSQNPPDGSGAYEQFF. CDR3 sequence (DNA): TGCGCCAGCAGCCAAAACCCTCCAGATGGTAGCGGGGCTTATGAGCAGTTCTTC.

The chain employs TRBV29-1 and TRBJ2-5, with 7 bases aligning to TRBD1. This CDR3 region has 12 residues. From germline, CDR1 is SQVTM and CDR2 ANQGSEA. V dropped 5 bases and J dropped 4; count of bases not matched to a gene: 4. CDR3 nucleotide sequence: TGCAGCGTTATTACAGGGGCAGAGACCCAGTACTTC. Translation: CSVITGAETQYF.

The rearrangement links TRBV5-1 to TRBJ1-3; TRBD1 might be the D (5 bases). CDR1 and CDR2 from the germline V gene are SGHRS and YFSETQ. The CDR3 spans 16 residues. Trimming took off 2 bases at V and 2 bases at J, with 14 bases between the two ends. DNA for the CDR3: TGCGCCAGCAGCTTACAACCAGGGAAAACTGGAAACACCATATATTTT. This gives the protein CASSLQPGKTGNTIYF.

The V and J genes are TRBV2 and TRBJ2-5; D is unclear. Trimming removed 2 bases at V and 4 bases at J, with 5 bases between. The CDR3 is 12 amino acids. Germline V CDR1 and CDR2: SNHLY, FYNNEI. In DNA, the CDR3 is TGTGCCAGCAGTGAATCGGCAGAGACCCAGTACTTC. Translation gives CASSESAETQYF.

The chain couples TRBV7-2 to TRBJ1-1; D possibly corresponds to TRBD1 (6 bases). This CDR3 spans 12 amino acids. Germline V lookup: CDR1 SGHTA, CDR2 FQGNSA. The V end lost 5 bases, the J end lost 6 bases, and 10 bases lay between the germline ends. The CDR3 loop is CASSVDRPEAFF. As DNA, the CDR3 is TGTGCCAGCAGCGTAGACAGGCCTGAAGCTTTCTTT.

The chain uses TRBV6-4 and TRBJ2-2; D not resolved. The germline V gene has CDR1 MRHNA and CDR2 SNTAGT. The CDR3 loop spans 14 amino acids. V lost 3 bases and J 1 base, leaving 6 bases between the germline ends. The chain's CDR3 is CASSEGLNTGELFF. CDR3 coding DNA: TGTGCCAGCAGTGAGGGCCTGAACACCGGGGAGCTGTTTTTT.

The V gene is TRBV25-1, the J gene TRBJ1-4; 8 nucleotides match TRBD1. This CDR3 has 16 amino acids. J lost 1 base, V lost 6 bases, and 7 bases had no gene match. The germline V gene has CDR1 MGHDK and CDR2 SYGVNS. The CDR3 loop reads CASSRLGQGTNEKLFF. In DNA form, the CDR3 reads TGTGCCAGCAGCCGACTAGGACAGGGAACTAATGAAAAACTGTTTTTT.

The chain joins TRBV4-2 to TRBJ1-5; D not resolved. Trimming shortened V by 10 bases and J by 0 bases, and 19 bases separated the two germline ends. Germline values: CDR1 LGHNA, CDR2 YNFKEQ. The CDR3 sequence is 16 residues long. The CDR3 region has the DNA TGTGCCACCGCCCGGCAGGCAGATTATAGCAATCAGCCCCAGCATTTT. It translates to CATARQADYSNQPQHF.

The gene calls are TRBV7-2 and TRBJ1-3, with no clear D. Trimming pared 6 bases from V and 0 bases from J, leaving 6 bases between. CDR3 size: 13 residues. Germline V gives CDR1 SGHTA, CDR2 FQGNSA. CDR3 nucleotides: TGTGCCAGCAGTTACATCTCTGGAAACACCATATATTTT. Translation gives CASSYISGNTIYF.

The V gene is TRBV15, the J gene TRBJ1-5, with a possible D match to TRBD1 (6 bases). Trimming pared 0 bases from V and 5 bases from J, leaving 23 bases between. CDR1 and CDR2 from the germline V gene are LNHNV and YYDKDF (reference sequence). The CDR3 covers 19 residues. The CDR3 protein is CATSRDEIQGRAFDQPQHF. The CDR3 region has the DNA TGTGCCACCAGCAGAGATGAGATACAGGGTCGCGCATTTGATCAGCCCCAGCATTTT.

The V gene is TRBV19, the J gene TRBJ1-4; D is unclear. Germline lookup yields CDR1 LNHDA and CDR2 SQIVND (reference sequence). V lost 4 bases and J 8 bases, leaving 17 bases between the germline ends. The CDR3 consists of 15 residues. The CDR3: CASSRAAISGEKLFF. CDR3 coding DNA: TGTGCCAGTAGTAGGGCGGCGATCTCGGGGGAAAAACTGTTTTTT.

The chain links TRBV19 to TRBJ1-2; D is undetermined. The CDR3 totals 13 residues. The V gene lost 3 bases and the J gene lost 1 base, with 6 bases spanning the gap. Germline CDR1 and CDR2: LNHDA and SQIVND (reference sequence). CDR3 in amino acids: CASSMSINYGYTF. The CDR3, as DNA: TGTGCCAGTAGTATGAGTATTAACTATGGCTACACCTTC.